These T cell receptor beta chains were read from a single sample in a study of a mutant IDH1 vaccine in newly diagnosed glioma. The antigens of these receptors remain unknown. Method: immunoSEQ multiplex PCR; TCRdb's copy keeps in-frame clones and lacks some. The data hold approximately 30,000 clones, with roughly 76% observed a single time. The source was PBMCs, collected from a glioma patient whose treatment included an IDH1 peptide vaccine. These receptors came from a man aged 50 to 59 with glioma. Each CDR3 is given with its conserved first and last residue. Fields, in order: clone size, D gene, J gene, V gene, CDR3 DNA, CDR3 protein. D genes are given only for firm matches. Only some rows state a clone size, as once, few, many or a class for expanded clones.

size: -; D: -; J: TRBJ2-7; V: TRBV6-1; DNA: TGTGCCAGCAGTGAAACGCGGCCGGCCTACGAGCAGTACTTC; CDR3: CASSETRPAYEQYF
size: once; D: -; J: TRBJ2-1; V: TRBV29-1; DNA: TGCAGCGTTGAACTGGCGATCAATGAGCAGTTCTTC; CDR3: CSVELAINEQFF
size: -; D: -; J: TRBJ1-4; V: TRBV6-5; DNA: TGTGCCAGCAGTCGAAACCGGGCCGGTCGGGAAAAACTGTTTTTT; CDR3: CASSRNRAGREKLFF
size: -; D: -; J: TRBJ2-2; V: TRBV27; DNA: TGTGCCAGCAGTTTCTACACCGGGGAGCTGTTTTTT; CDR3: CASSFYTGELFF
size: -; D: -; J: TRBJ2-7; V: TRBV6-5; DNA: TGTGCCAGTCGCCTACGGTGGGACGGATACGAGCAGTACTTC; CDR3: CASRLRWDGYEQYF
size: -; D: -; J: TRBJ2-5; V: TRBV2; DNA: TGTGCCAGCAGTGAAGCGGTGGGACGGCTCCAAGAGACCCAGTACTTC; CDR3: CASSEAVGRLQETQYF
size: -; D: -; J: TRBJ2-3; V: TRBV18; DNA: TGTGCCAGCTCCACTTCCACAGATACGCAGTATTTT; CDR3: CASSTSTDTQYF
size: -; D: -; J: TRBJ1-1; V: TRBV19; DNA: TGTGCCAGTAGTATTAGAGGGTCCCACACTGAAGCTTTCTTT; CDR3: CASSIRGSHTEAFF
size: -; D: -; J: TRBJ2-5; V: TRBV5-1; DNA: TGCGCCAGGGGCGTGCGAACGGAGACCCAGTACTTC; CDR3: CARGVRTETQYF
size: -; D: -; J: TRBJ1-2; V: TRBV5-1; DNA: TGCGCCAGCAGCTCGTTTTTCGAGGGCGATGGCTACACCTTC; CDR3: CASSSFFEGDGYTF
size: -; D: -; J: TRBJ2-7; V: TRBV14; DNA: TGTGCCAGCAGCCAAGTCCTCAGGGGAGGCGAGCAGTACTTC; CDR3: CASSQVLRGGEQYF
size: -; D: -; J: TRBJ2-7; V: TRBV7-3; DNA: TGTGCCAGCAGCTTAGGACCCATGTCCGGCGAGCAGTACTTC; CDR3: CASSLGPMSGEQYF
size: -; D: TRBD2; J: TRBJ2-7; V: TRBV5-4; DNA: TGTGCCAGCAGCTTGGTTGGACTAGACGAGCAGTACTTC; CDR3: CASSLVGLDEQYF
size: -; D: -; J: TRBJ2-6; V: TRBV4-3; DNA: TGCGCCAGCAGCCCTGCAGGGGGGACCTCTGGGGCCAACGTCCTGACTTTC; CDR3: CASSPAGGTSGANVLTF
size: -; D: -; J: TRBJ1-4; V: TRBV5-1; DNA: TGCGCCAGCAGCTTGGTAGGTCAGTCTAATGAAAAACTGTTTTTT; CDR3: CASSLVGQSNEKLFF